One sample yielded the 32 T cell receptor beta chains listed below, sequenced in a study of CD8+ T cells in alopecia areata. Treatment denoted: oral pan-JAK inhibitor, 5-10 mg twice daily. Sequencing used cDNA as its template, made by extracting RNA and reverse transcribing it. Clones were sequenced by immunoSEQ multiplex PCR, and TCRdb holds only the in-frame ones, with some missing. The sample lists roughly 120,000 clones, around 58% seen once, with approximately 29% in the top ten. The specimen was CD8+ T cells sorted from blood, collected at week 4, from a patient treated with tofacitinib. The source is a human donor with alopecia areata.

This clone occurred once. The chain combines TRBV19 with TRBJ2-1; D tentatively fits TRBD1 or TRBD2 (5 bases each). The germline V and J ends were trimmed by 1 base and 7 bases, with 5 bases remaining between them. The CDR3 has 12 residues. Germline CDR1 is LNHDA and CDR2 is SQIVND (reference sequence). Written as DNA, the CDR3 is TGTGCCAGTAGTATAGGGGGGAATGAGCAGTTCTTC. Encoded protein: CASSIGGNEQFF.

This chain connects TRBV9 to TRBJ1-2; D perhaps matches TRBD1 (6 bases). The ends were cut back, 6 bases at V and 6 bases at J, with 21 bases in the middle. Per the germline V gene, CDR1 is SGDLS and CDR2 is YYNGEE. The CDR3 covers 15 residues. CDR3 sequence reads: CASTPVGGALHGYTF. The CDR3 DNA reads TGTGCCAGCACCCCCGTCGGGGGGGCTTTGCATGGCTACACCTTC.

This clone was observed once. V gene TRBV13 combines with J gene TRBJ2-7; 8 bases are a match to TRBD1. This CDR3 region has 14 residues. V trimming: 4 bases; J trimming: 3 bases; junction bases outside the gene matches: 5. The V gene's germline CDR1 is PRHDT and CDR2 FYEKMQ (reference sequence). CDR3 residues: CASSSSTGGYEQYF. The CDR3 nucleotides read TGTGCCAGCAGCTCGTCCACAGGGGGCTACGAGCAGTACTTC.

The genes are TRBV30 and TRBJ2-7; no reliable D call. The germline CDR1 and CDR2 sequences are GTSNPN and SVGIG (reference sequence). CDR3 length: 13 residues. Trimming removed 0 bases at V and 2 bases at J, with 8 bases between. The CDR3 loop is CAWSVGAPYEQYF. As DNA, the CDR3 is TGTGCCTGGAGTGTTGGAGCCCCCTACGAGCAGTACTTC. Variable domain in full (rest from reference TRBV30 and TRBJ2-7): SQTIHQWPATLVQPVGSPLSLECTVEGTSNPNLYWYRQAAGRGLQLLFYSVGIGQISSEVPQNLSASRPQDRQFILSSKKLLLSDSGFYLCAWSVGAPYEQYFGPGTRLTVT.

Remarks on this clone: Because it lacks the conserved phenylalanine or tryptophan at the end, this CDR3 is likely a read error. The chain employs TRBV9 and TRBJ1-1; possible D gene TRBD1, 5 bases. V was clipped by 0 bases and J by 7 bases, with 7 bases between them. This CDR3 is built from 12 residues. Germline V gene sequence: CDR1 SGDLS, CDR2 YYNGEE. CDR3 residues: CASSVDQGEAFL. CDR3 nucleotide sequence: TGTGCCAGCAGCGTAGATCAGGGTGAAGCTTTCTTG.

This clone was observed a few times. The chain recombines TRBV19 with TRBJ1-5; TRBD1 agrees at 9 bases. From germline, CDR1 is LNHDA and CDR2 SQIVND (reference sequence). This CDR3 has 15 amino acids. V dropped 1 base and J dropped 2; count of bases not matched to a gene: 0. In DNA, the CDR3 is TGTGCCAGTAGTATAGGGACAGGGGGCAATCAGCCCCAGCATTTT. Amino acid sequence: CASSIGTGGNQPQHF.

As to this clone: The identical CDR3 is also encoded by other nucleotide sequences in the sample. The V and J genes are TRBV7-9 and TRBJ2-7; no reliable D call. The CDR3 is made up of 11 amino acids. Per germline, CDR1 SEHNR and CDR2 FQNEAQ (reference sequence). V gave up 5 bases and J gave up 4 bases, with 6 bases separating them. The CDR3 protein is CASSPRYEQYF. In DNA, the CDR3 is TGTGCCAGCAGCCCCCGGTACGAGCAGTACTTC.

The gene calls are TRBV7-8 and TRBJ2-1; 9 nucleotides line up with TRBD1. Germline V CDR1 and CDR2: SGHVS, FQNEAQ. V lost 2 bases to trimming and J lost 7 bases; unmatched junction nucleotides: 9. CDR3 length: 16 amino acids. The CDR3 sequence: CASSLYSGTGTNEQFF. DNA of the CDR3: TGTGCCAGCAGCTTATATAGTGGGACAGGGACTAATGAGCAGTTCTTC.

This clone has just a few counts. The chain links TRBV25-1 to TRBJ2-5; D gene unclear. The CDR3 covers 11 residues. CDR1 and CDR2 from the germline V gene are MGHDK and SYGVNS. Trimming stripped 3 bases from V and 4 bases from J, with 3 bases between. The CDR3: CASSELETQYF. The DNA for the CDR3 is TGTGCCAGCAGTGAGTTAGAGACCCAGTACTTC.

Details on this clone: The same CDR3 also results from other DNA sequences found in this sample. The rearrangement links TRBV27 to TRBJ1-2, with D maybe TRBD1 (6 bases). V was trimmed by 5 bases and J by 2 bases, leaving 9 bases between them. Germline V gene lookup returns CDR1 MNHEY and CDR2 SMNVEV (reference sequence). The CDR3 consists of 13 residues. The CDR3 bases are TGTGCCAGCAGTCCCCAGGGGAACTATGGCTACACCTTC. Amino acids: CASSPQGNYGYTF.

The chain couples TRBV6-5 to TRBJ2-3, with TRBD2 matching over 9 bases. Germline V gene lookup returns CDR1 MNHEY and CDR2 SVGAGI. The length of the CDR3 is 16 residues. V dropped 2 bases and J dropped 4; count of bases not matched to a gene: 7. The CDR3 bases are TGTGCCAGCAGTTACGGGCTAGCGGGGCTATCAGATACGCAGTATTTT. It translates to CASSYGLAGLSDTQYF.

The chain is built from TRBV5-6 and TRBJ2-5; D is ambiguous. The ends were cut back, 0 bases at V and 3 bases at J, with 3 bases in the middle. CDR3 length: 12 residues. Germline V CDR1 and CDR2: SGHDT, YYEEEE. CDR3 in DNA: TGTGCCAGCAGCTTGGGTGAAGAGACCCAGTACTTC. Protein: CASSLGEETQYF. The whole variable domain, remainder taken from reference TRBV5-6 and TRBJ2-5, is DAGVTQSPTHLIKTRGQQVTLRCSPKSGHDTVSWYQQALGQGPQFIFQYYEEEERQRGNFPDRFSGHQFPNYSSELNVNALLLGDSALYLCASSLGEETQYFGPGTRLLVL.

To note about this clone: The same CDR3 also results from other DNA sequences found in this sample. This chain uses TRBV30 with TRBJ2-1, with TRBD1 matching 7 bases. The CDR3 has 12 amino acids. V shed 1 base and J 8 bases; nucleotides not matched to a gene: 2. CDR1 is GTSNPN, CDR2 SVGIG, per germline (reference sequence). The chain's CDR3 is CAWSGQGDEQFF. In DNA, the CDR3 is TGTGCCTGGAGTGGGCAGGGGGATGAGCAGTTCTTC. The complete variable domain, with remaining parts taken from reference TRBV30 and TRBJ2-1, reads SQTIHQWPATLVQPVGSPLSLECTVEGTSNPNLYWYRQAAGRGLQLLFYSVGIGQISSEVPQNLSASRPQDRQFILSSKKLLLSDSGFYLCAWSGQGDEQFFGPGTRLTVL.

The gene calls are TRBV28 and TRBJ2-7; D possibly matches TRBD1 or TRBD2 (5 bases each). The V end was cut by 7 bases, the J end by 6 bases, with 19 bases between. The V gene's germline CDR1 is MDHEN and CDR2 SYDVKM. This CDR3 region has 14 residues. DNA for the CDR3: TGTGCCAGCACCACGGGACGAACCCTCCTCGAGCAGTACTTC. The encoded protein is CASTTGRTLLEQYF.

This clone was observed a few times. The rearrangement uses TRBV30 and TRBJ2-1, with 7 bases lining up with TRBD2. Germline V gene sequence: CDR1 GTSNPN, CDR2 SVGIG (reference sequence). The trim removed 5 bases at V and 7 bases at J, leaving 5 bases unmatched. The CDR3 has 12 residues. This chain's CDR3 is CAWAGVGNEQFF. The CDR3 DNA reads TGTGCCTGGGCGGGGGTTGGGAATGAGCAGTTCTTC.

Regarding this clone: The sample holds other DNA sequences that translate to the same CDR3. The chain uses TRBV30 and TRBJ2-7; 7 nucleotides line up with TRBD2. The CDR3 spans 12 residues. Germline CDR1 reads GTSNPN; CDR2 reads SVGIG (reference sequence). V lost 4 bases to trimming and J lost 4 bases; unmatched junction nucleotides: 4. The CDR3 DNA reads TGTGCCTGGACTAGCGGCGGGTACGAGCAGTACTTC. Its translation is CAWTSGGYEQYF. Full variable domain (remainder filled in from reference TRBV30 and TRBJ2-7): SQTIHQWPATLVQPVGSPLSLECTVEGTSNPNLYWYRQAAGRGLQLLFYSVGIGQISSEVPQNLSASRPQDRQFILSSKKLLLSDSGFYLCAWTSGGYEQYFGPGTRLTVT.

This chain's CDR3 is CASSLTSSGSTDTQYF. DNA for the CDR3: TGTGCCAGCAGTTTGACGAGTAGCGGAAGCACAGATACGCAGTATTTT. The chain has TRBV27 and TRBJ2-3, with a tentative D call TRBD2 (6 bases). V was cut by 3 bases and J by 0 bases, with 13 bases left in between. Germline V gene data show CDR1 as MNHEY and CDR2 as SMNVEV (reference sequence). The CDR3 has 16 amino acids.

The CDR3 DNA reads as TGCGCCAGCAGTCAACAAAACTACCGCGAAGCTTTCTTT. Translation: CASSQQNYREAFF. The chain couples TRBV23-1 to TRBJ1-1, with unresolved D. TRBV23-1 is marked as an open reading frame, function uncertain. The CDR3 spans 13 residues. Trimming shortened V by 2 bases and J by 8 bases, and 12 bases separated the two germline ends.

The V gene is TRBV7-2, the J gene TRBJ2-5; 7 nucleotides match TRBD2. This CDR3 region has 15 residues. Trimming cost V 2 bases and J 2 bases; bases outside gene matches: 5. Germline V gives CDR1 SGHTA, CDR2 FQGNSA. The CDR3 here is CASSLRGLLQETQYF. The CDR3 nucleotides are TGTGCCAGCAGCTTACGGGGACTATTACAAGAGACCCAGTACTTC.

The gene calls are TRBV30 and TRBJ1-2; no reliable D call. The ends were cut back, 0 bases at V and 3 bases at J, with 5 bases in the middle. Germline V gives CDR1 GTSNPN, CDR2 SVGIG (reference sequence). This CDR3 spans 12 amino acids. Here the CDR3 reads CAWSVGDYGYTF. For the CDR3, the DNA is TGTGCCTGGAGTGTCGGGGACTATGGCTACACCTTC. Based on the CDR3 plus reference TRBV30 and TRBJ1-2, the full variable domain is SQTIHQWPATLVQPVGSPLSLECTVEGTSNPNLYWYRQAAGRGLQLLFYSVGIGQISSEVPQNLSASRPQDRQFILSSKKLLLSDSGFYLCAWSVGDYGYTFGSGTRLTVV.

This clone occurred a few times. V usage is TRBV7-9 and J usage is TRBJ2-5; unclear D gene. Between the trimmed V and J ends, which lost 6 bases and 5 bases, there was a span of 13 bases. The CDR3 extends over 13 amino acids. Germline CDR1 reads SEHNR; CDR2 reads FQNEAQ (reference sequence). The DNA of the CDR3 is TGTGCCAGCAGGCCAAGTCTGCGGGAGACCCAGTACTTC. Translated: CASRPSLRETQYF. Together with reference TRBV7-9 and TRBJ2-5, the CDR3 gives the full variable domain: DTGVSQNPRHKITKRGQNVTFRCDPISEHNRLYWYRQTLGQGPEFLTYFQNEAQLEKSRLLSDRFSAERPKGSFSTLEIQRTEQGDSAMYLCASRPSLRETQYFGPGTRLLVL.

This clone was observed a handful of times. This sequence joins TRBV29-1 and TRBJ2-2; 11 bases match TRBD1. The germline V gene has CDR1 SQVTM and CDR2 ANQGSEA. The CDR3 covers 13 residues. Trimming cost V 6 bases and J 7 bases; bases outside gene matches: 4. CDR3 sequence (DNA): TGCAGCGTATGGACAGGGGGCGTCGGGGAGCTGTTTTTT. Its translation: CSVWTGGVGELFF.

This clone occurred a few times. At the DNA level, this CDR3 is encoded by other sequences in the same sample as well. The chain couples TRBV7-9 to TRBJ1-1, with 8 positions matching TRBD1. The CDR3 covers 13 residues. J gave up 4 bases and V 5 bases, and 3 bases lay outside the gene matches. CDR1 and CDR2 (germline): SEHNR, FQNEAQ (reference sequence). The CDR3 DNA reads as TGTGCCAGCAGCCCCACAGGGGGCACTGAAGCTTTCTTT. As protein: CASSPTGGTEAFF.

This chain's CDR3 is CASSWTGGASDYGYTF. DNA for the CDR3: TGTGCCAGCAGTTGGACAGGGGGCGCCTCTGACTATGGCTACACCTTC. The V gene is TRBV27, the J gene TRBJ1-2, with TRBD1 matching 11 bases. The germline V gene has CDR1 MNHEY and CDR2 SMNVEV (reference sequence). After removal of 4 bases from V and 3 bases from J, the junction contained 7 bases not matched to a gene. The CDR3 has 16 residues.

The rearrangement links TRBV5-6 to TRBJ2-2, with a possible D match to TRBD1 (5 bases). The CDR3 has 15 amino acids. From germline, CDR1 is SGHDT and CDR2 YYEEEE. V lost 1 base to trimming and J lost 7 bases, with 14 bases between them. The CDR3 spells CASSLRGPTLGELFF. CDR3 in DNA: TGTGCCAGCAGCTTGAGGGGTCCTACACTCGGGGAGCTGTTTTTT.

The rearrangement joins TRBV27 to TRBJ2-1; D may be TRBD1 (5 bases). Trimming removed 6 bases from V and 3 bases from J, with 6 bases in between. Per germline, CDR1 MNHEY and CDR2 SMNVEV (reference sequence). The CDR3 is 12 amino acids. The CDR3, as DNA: TGTGCCAGCAGGGACAACTACAATGAGCAGTTCTTC. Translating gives CASRDNYNEQFF.

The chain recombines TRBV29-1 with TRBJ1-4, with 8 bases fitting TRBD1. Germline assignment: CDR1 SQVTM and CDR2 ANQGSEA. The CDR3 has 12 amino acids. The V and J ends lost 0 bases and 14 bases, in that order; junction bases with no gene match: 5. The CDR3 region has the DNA TGCAGCGTTGAAGAGGACAGGGAAGGGCTGTTTTTT. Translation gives CSVEEDREGLFF.

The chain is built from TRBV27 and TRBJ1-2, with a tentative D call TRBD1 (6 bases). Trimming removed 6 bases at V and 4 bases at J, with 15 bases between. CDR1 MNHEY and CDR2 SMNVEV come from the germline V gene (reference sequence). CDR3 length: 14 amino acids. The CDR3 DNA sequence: TGTGCCAGCAGCGCTATAACAGGGAGCTATGGCTACACCTTC. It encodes CASSAITGSYGYTF.

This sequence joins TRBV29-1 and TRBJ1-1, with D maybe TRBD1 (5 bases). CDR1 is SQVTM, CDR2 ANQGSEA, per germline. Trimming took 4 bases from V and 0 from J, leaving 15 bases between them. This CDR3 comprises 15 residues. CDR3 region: CSVAGSQGLNTEAFF. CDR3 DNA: TGCAGCGTTGCGGGGTCGCAGGGATTGAACACTGAAGCTTTCTTT.

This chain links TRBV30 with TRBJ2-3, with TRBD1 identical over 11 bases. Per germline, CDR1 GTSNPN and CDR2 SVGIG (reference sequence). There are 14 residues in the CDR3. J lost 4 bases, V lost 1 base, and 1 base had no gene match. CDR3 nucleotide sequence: TGTGCCTGGAGTGGGGACAGGGGGGCAGATACGCAGTATTTT. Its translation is CAWSGDRGADTQYF. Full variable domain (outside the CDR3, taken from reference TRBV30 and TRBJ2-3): SQTIHQWPATLVQPVGSPLSLECTVEGTSNPNLYWYRQAAGRGLQLLFYSVGIGQISSEVPQNLSASRPQDRQFILSSKKLLLSDSGFYLCAWSGDRGADTQYFGPGTRLTVL.

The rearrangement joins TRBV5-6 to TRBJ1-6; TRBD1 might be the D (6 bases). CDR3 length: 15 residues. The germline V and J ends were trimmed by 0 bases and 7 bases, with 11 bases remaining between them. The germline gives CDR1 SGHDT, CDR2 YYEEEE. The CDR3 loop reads CASSLDGGRNSPLHF. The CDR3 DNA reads TGTGCCAGCAGCTTGGATGGGGGCAGGAATTCACCCCTCCACTTT.

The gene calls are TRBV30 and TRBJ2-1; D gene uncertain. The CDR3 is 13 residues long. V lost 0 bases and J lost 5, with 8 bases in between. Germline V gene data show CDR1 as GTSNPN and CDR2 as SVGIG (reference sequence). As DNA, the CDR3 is TGTGCCTGGAGTGTACTCCAGGACAATGAGCAGTTCTTC. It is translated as CAWSVLQDNEQFF. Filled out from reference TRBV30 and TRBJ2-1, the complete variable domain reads SQTIHQWPATLVQPVGSPLSLECTVEGTSNPNLYWYRQAAGRGLQLLFYSVGIGQISSEVPQNLSASRPQDRQFILSSKKLLLSDSGFYLCAWSVLQDNEQFFGPGTRLTVL.